The next 28 T cell receptor beta chains were all read from a single sample in a study of blood T cell repertoires in COVID-19. Clones were sequenced by immunoSEQ multiplex PCR, and TCRdb holds only the in-frame ones, with some missing. This sample has 35,000 to 40,000 clones, with roughly 90% found just once. The sample comprised peripheral blood. All receptors come from a human donor in a cohort sampled during active COVID-19.

This clone was detected only once. The V gene is TRBV5-4, the J gene TRBJ1-5; D gene unclear. Germline V gene sequence: CDR1 SGHNT, CDR2 YYREEE (reference sequence). The V and J ends lost 5 bases and 0 bases respectively, with 12 bases between them. This CDR3 is built from 15 residues. The CDR3 region has the DNA TGTGCCAGCAGTCGGGGAGGCAATAGCAATCAGCCCCAGCATTTT. Amino acids: CASSRGGNSNQPQHF.

The V and J genes are TRBV21-1 and TRBJ1-2; the DNA was not compared with TRBD1, the D call given in the table. TRBV21-1 is assigned pseudogene status. There are 16 residues in the CDR3. The CDR3: CASSKVRRQGNYGYTF. CDR3 bases: TGTGCCAGCAGCAAAGTGCGGAGACAGGGGAACTATGGCTACACCTTC.

V and J are TRBV3-1 (or the pseudogene TRBV3-2) and TRBJ2-2; TRBD2 agrees at 10 bases. V lost 4 bases and J lost 0; bases outside the gene matches: 2. Germline V lookup: CDR1 LGHDT, CDR2 YNNKEL (reference sequence). This CDR3 comprises 16 residues. The CDR3 is CASSPSGGTNTGELFF. Here the CDR3 DNA reads TGTGCCAGCAGCCCTAGCGGGGGAACGAACACCGGGGAGCTGTTTTTT.

The chain combines TRBV15 with TRBJ2-7; 13 nucleotides agree with TRBD2. The CDR3 is 16 amino acids. Trimming removed 2 bases from V and 7 bases from J; junction bases left unmatched: 8. Germline CDR1 LNHNV, CDR2 YYDKDF (reference sequence). The chain's CDR3 is CATSRQLAGGPGEQYF. Here the CDR3 DNA reads TGTGCCACCAGCAGACAACTAGCGGGAGGGCCGGGTGAGCAGTACTTC.

The chain joins TRBV7-9 to TRBJ2-1; tentative D call: TRBD2 (5 bases). The CDR3 spans 15 residues. V was trimmed by 3 bases and J by 0 bases, leaving 9 bases between them. Germline CDR1 is SEHNR and CDR2 is FQNEAQ (reference sequence). The CDR3 loop is CASSFQGSSYNEQFF. As DNA, the CDR3 is TGTGCCAGCAGCTTTCAAGGGAGCTCCTACAATGAGCAGTTCTTC.

The chain carries TRBV7-2 and TRBJ2-1, with 7 nucleotides matching TRBD2. From germline, CDR1 is SGHTA and CDR2 FQGNSA. After removal of 4 bases from V and 6 bases from J, the junction contained 12 bases not matched to a gene. This CDR3 is built from 16 residues. The CDR3 nucleotides are TGTGCCAGCAGCTCACTCAGGGTTCTAGCGGTCAATGAGCAGTTCTTC. It yields the protein CASSSLRVLAVNEQFF.

The chain is built from TRBV5-4 and TRBJ2-3; 11 nucleotides match TRBD2. The CDR3 contains 15 residues. Per the germline V gene, CDR1 is SGHNT and CDR2 is YYREEE (reference sequence). V was pared by 1 base and J by 4 bases, with 2 bases of the junction left unmatched. CDR3 in DNA: TGTGCCAGCAGCTTGATTAGCGGGGGGGCAGATACGCAGTATTTT. Protein sequence: CASSLISGGADTQYF.

The CDR3 sequence: CASSVERHTEAFF. The CDR3 coding sequence is TGTGCCAGCAGTGTTGAGCGACACACTGAAGCTTTCTTT. V gene TRBV6-4 combines with J gene TRBJ1-1; D gene unclear. From germline, CDR1 is MRHNA and CDR2 SNTAGT. The V and J ends lost 4 bases and 3 bases respectively, with 9 bases between them. The length of the CDR3 is 13 residues.

The chain couples TRBV6-5 to TRBJ1-5, with a weak D call TRBD1 (5 bases). V dropped 5 bases and J dropped 7 bases, with 12 bases sitting between them. Germline assignment: CDR1 MNHEY and CDR2 SVGAGI. The CDR3 sequence is 13 residues long. DNA for the CDR3: TGTGCCAGCAGTAGTCAGGGAGGACAGCCCCAGCATTTT. This sequence encodes CASSSQGGQPQHF.

A single count supports this clone. The chain is built from TRBV3-1 (or the pseudogene TRBV3-2) and TRBJ2-3; maybe TRBD2 (5 bases). Germline values: CDR1 LGHDT, CDR2 YNNKEL (reference sequence). V lost 0 bases and J 10 bases, leaving 11 bases between the germline ends. CDR3 length: 13 amino acids. The CDR3 DNA reads TGTGCCAGCAGCCAAGATTTGGACTCCCCGCAGTATTTT. It codes for CASSQDLDSPQYF.

The chain employs TRBV9 and TRBJ2-1, with TRBD2 matching 12 bases. CDR1 and CDR2 from the germline V gene are SGDLS and YYNGEE. This CDR3 comprises 14 residues. V shed 4 bases and J 9 bases; nucleotides not matched to a gene: 5. The CDR3 here is CASSLAGGPGEQFF. The CDR3 nucleotides are TGTGCCAGCAGCCTAGCGGGGGGGCCGGGTGAGCAGTTCTTC. Supplemented by reference TRBV9 and TRBJ2-1, the full variable domain reads DSGVTQTPKHLITATGQRVTLRCSPRSGDLSVYWYQQSLDQGLQFLIQYYNGEERAKGNILERFSAQQFPDLHSELNLSSLELGDSALYFCASSLAGGPGEQFFGPGTRLTVL.

This rearrangement joins TRBV5-1 to TRBJ1-6; 7 bases fit TRBD1. Germline V CDR1 and CDR2: SGHRS, YFSETQ. There are 16 residues in the CDR3. V shed 0 bases, J shed 7 bases, and the junction held 7 bases outside the gene matches. CDR3 DNA sequence: TGCGCCAGCAGCTTGGCTTGGGACAGAGGGAATTCACCCCTCCACTTT. This gives the protein CASSLAWDRGNSPLHF.

The chain uses TRBV4-1 and TRBJ2-7; 7 bases agree with TRBD1. The CDR3 length is 14 residues. V dropped 4 bases and J dropped 0; count of bases not matched to a gene: 3. The germline V gene has CDR1 MGHRA and CDR2 YSYEKL. For the CDR3, the DNA is TGCGCCAGCAGCCGTGGGGACAGCTCCTACGAGCAGTACTTC. Translating gives CASSRGDSSYEQYF.

This chain joins TRBV11-3 and TRBJ2-7; 10 bases are shared with TRBD1. Germline assignment: CDR1 SGHNT and CDR2 YENEEA. Losses at the gene ends were 5 bases for V and 5 bases for J; bases not matched to a gene: 6. The CDR3 has 14 amino acids. The CDR3 here is CASSRQGANHEQYF. In DNA, the CDR3 is TGTGCCAGCAGCCGACAGGGGGCGAACCACGAGCAGTACTTC. The full variable domain, rest sourced from reference TRBV11-3 and TRBJ2-7, is EAGVVQSPRYKIIEKKQPVAFWCNPISGHNTLYWYLQNLGQGPELLIRYENEEAVDDSQLPKDRFSAERLKGVDSTLKIQPAELGDSAVYLCASSRQGANHEQYFGPGTRLTVT.

This rearrangement joins TRBV19 to TRBJ2-1, with 7 bases fitting TRBD1. CDR3 length: 16 amino acids. V lost 0 bases to trimming and J lost 7 bases; unmatched junction nucleotides: 9. Germline assignment: CDR1 LNHDA and CDR2 SQIVND (reference sequence). The CDR3 nucleotides are TGTGCCAGTAGTATAGAACGAGGGGGCGTTCGGAATGAGCAGTTCTTC. This codes for CASSIERGGVRNEQFF. Variable domain in full (rest from reference TRBV19 and TRBJ2-1): DGGITQSPKYLFRKEGQNVTLSCEQNLNHDAMYWYRQDPGQGLRLIYYSQIVNDFQKGDIAEGYSVSREKKESFPLTVTSAQKNPTAFYLCASSIERGGVRNEQFFGPGTRLTVL.

The J gene is TRBJ1-1, the V gene TRBV6-5, with D possibly being TRBD1 (6 bases). Trimming stripped 1 base from V and 0 bases from J, with 12 bases between. The germline gives CDR1 MNHEY, CDR2 SVGAGI. This CDR3 is built from 16 residues. CDR3 sequence: CASSYFSGAMNTEAFF. The CDR3, as DNA: TGTGCCAGCAGTTACTTCTCAGGGGCCATGAACACTGAAGCTTTCTTT.

The V call is TRBV5-4, the J call TRBJ1-1, with 7 positions matching TRBD1. Germline assignment: CDR1 SGHNT and CDR2 YYREEE (reference sequence). The CDR3 covers 18 residues. Trimming took 4 bases from V and 0 from J; bases not matched to a gene: 15. The DNA for the CDR3 is TGTGCCAGCAGCGCGGGACAGCTCCGATCTCGAATGAACACTGAAGCTTTCTTT. Translated, it gives CASSAGQLRSRMNTEAFF. Drawing the rest from reference TRBV5-4 and TRBJ1-1, the complete variable domain is ETGVTQSPTHLIKTRGQQVTLRCSSQSGHNTVSWYQQALGQGPQFIFQYYREEENGRGNFPPRFSGLQFPNYSSELNVNALELDDSALYLCASSAGQLRSRMNTEAFFGQGTRLTVV.

The V and J genes are TRBV7-2 and TRBJ1-6, with 7 bases that match TRBD1. The germline CDR1 and CDR2 sequences are SGHTA and FQGNSA. The CDR3 extends over 15 amino acids. V was clipped by 2 bases and J by 9 bases; unmatched bases: 7. CDR3 sequence: CASSLKTGLISPLHF. DNA for the CDR3: TGTGCCAGCAGCTTAAAGACAGGGTTAATTTCACCCCTCCACTTT. Based on the CDR3 plus reference TRBV7-2 and TRBJ1-6, the full variable domain is GAGVSQSPSNKVTEKGKDVELRCDPISGHTALYWYRQSLGQGLEFLIYFQGNSAPDKSGLPSDRFSAERTGGSVSTLTIQRTQQEDSAVYLCASSLKTGLISPLHFGNGTRLTVT.

This rearrangement joins TRBV5-1 to TRBJ2-7, with D unclear. Per the germline V gene, CDR1 is SGHRS and CDR2 is YFSETQ. Trimming took off 0 bases at V and 0 bases at J, with 4 bases between the two ends. The CDR3 is made up of 13 amino acids. The CDR3 is CASSLVNSYEQYF. The CDR3 DNA follows: TGCGCCAGCAGCTTGGTTAACTCCTACGAGCAGTACTTC.

This clone occurred a few times. The genes are TRBV30 and TRBJ2-5; possibly TRBD1 for D (6 bases). V lost 2 bases and J 6 bases, leaving 22 bases between the germline ends. This CDR3 spans 16 amino acids. Germline CDR1 is GTSNPN and CDR2 is SVGIG (reference sequence). The CDR3 DNA is TGTGCCTGGAGTCGGATGGACTTATTAACAGGGCAGACCCAGTACTTC. Translating it yields CAWSRMDLLTGQTQYF.

The genes are TRBV10-2 and TRBJ2-7, with TRBD2 matching 11 bases. Trimming took 2 bases from V and 1 from J; bases not matched to a gene: 7. The CDR3 length is 17 residues. Germline V gene sequence: CDR1 WSHSY, CDR2 SAAADI. The CDR3 here is CASSEEVLAGGSYEQYF. Written as DNA, the CDR3 is TGCGCCAGCAGTGAGGAGGTCCTAGCGGGGGGATCCTACGAGCAGTACTTC.

The chain carries TRBV7-9 and TRBJ1-4; TRBD1 is a possible D gene (5 bases). The V end lost 1 base, the J end lost 7 bases, and 16 bases lay between the germline ends. Germline V lookup: CDR1 SEHNR, CDR2 FQNEAQ (reference sequence). The CDR3 covers 16 residues. In DNA form, the CDR3 reads TGTGCCAGCAGCTTAGTTTCCGGAGGGCAGGGTGAAAAACTGTTTTTT. Translated: CASSLVSGGQGEKLFF.

V is TRBV15 and J is TRBJ1-6; tentative D call: TRBD1 (5 bases). V was shortened by 0 bases and J by 7 bases, with 13 bases between the two germline ends. CDR3 size: 16 residues. The germline gives CDR1 LNHNV, CDR2 YYDKDF (reference sequence). CDR3 residues: CATSRDPGRGNSPLHF. In DNA form, the CDR3 reads TGTGCCACCAGCAGAGACCCTGGGAGGGGCAATTCACCCCTCCACTTT.

The rearrangement uses TRBV4-3 and TRBJ2-2; 12 positions agree with TRBD2. The CDR3 has 18 residues. Per the germline V gene, CDR1 is LGHNA and CDR2 is YSLEER. V lost 4 bases to trimming and J lost 4 bases; unmatched junction nucleotides: 10. The CDR3 is CASSRRTSGVAGTGELFF. CDR3 in DNA: TGCGCCAGCAGCCGACGGACTAGCGGGGTGGCAGGCACCGGGGAGCTGTTTTTT.

V is TRBV28 and J is TRBJ1-4, with D tentatively TRBD1 (5 bases). Trimming pared 6 bases from V and 0 bases from J, leaving 14 bases between. The CDR3 consists of 16 residues. Germline V CDR1 and CDR2: MDHEN, SYDVKM. The CDR3 sequence: CASSTWGGTTNEKLFF. CDR3 DNA: TGTGCCAGCAGCACCTGGGGGGGAACAACTAATGAAAAACTGTTTTTT.

This clone was observed a handful of times. The chain recombines TRBV5-1 with TRBJ2-1; TRBD2 might be the D (5 bases). This CDR3 comprises 16 residues. Per germline, CDR1 SGHRS and CDR2 YFSETQ. V dropped 4 bases and J dropped 0 bases, with 14 bases sitting between them. The CDR3 region has the DNA TGCGCCAGCAGCCCCGGACTTGCCATCTCCTACAATGAGCAGTTCTTC. Protein product: CASSPGLAISYNEQFF.

This clone occurred many times. The rearrangement joins TRBV23-1 to TRBJ1-1; 9 bases map to TRBD1. TRBV23-1 belongs to the ORF category, with a function that is uncertain. The CDR3 consists of 16 residues. V lost 3 bases and J lost 0; bases outside the gene matches: 5. The CDR3 bases are TGCGCCAGCAGTCAGCGACAGGGGGTCATGAACACTGAAGCTTTCTTT. Its translation: CASSQRQGVMNTEAFF.

This rearrangement joins TRBV5-1 to TRBJ2-5, with 7 bases that match TRBD1. J was trimmed by 2 bases and V by 4 bases; bases with no gene match: 8. The CDR3 extends over 15 amino acids. Germline lookup yields CDR1 SGHRS and CDR2 YFSETQ. The CDR3 here is CASSPGTVKQETQYF. CDR3 coding DNA: TGCGCCAGCAGCCCGGGGACAGTAAAGCAAGAGACCCAGTACTTC.